This TCR beta chain was captured in a study of shared clonotypes between healthy human individuals. Overall study findings and caveats: Non-shared clonotypes displayed generation probabilities falling below those of clonotypes present in all four donors.

Notes on this clone: Its antigen is not identified.

Only Caucasian adults living in Nashville, Tennessee made up the donor group. V was clipped by 5 bases and J by 7 bases, with 3 bases between them. The CDR3 is 11 residues long. CDR1 is LNHDA and CDR2 is SQIVND in the germline V gene (reference sequence). Genomic DNA belonging to each subset was distributed in equal measure over several immunoSEQ plates. Profiled with immunoSEQ multiplex PCR; TCRdb holds only in-frame clones, not every one. The sample yields a few million clones, approximately 96% seen once. What was sequenced was naive CD4+ T cells sorted from blood. The sample's subset: CD45RA+ positively selected. This chain uses TRBV19 with TRBJ1-6; D ambiguous. The sequence derives from a young man in good health. CDR3 loop: CASSSNSPLHF. The CDR3 DNA follows: TGTGCCAGTAGTTCAAATTCACCCCTCCACTTT.